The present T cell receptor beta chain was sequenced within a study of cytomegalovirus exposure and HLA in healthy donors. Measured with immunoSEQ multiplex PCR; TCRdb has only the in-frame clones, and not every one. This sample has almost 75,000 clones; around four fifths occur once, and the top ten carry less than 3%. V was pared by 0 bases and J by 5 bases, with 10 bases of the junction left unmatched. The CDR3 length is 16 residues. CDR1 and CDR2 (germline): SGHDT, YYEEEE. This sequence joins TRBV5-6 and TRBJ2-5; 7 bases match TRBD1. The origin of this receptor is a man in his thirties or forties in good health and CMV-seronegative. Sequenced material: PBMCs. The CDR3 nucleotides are TGTGCCAGCAGCTTGGCTCAAGAGGGGGCGGGTGAGACCCAGTACTTC. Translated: CASSLAQEGAGETQYF.